This T cell receptor (beta chain) appears in the sequencing data of a study of cytomegalovirus exposure and HLA in healthy donors. V gave up 5 bases and J gave up 4 bases, with 17 bases separating them. The CDR3 length is 16 residues. Germline assignment: CDR1 SGHVS and CDR2 FQNEAQ. The PCR contained 60 Vbeta and 13 Jbeta primers. Using immunoSEQ multiplex PCR, the repertoire was profiled, and TCRdb retains in-frame clones only, with some absent. The sample holds some 87,000 clones, around 79% seen once. This clone has more than one count but fewer than ten. The sample was PBMCs. The chain has TRBV7-8 and TRBJ1-4, with a possible D match to TRBD1 (5 bases). The sequence was obtained from a woman aged 40-49 years in good health and CMV-seropositive. The CDR3 bases are TGTGCCAGCAGCGCCGACAGAGGAGGGCTTAATGAAAAACTGTTTTTT. Residues: CASSADRGGLNEKLFF.